The 9 T cell receptor beta chains below come from one sample, sequenced in a study of T cell responses to AZD1222 COVID-19 vaccine. Clones were sequenced by immunoSEQ multiplex PCR, and TCRdb holds only the in-frame ones, with some missing. This table has more than 110,000 clones, about 87% appearing once. Sequenced material: peripheral blood, taken on day 0 of AZD1222 vaccination. These receptors all stem from an adult in good health.

The chain couples TRBV4-1 to TRBJ2-5; D is possibly TRBD2 (6 bases). Trimming took off 1 base at V and 5 bases at J, with 14 bases between the two ends. This CDR3 has 15 amino acids. The V gene's germline CDR1 is MGHRA and CDR2 YSYEKL. The CDR3 region is CASSQVGGVGETQYF. The CDR3 bases are TGCGCCAGCAGCCAAGTCGGGGGAGTGGGTGAGACCCAGTACTTC.

The chain couples TRBV28 to TRBJ1-3; tentatively, D is TRBD1 (5 bases). The germline V and J ends were trimmed by 6 bases and 1 base, with 22 bases remaining between them. Germline loops: CDR1 MDHEN, CDR2 SYDVKM. The CDR3 consists of 18 residues. Here the CDR3 DNA reads TGTGCCAGCAGGCCACAGGTTTTTAAGGGGATATCTGGAAACACCATATATTTT. The encoded protein is CASRPQVFKGISGNTIYF.

The rearrangement uses TRBV19 and TRBJ1-1; 8 bases fit TRBD1. The germline gives CDR1 LNHDA, CDR2 SQIVND (reference sequence). CDR3 length: 14 amino acids. Trimming at V came to 6 bases and at J to 5 bases, leaving 8 bases not matched to a gene. This CDR3 is CASRDTGGGTEAFF. DNA for the CDR3: TGTGCCAGTAGGGATACAGGGGGAGGGACTGAAGCTTTCTTT.

The chain couples TRBV24-1 to TRBJ2-1; 7 positions match TRBD1. V was pared by 3 bases and J by 8 bases, with 9 bases of the junction left unmatched. CDR1 is KGHDR and CDR2 is SFDVKD in the germline V gene. The CDR3 loop spans 15 amino acids. In nucleotides, the CDR3 is TGTGCCACCAGTGATCGGCGGACAGGAGTTGATGAGCAGTTCTTC. It codes for CATSDRRTGVDEQFF.

The chain links TRBV18 to TRBJ1-4; the D gene is possibly TRBD1 (5 bases). Trimming cost V 4 bases and J 2 bases, with 11 bases left between them. Germline-derived CDR1 and CDR2 are KGHSH and LQKENI. The CDR3 loop spans 15 amino acids. The CDR3 here is CASSRHGATNEKLFF. CDR3 coding DNA: TGTGCCAGCTCACGACACGGGGCGACTAATGAAAAACTGTTTTTT.

This clone came up once. The chain couples TRBV7-9 to TRBJ2-1; 12 bases match TRBD2. Germline loops: CDR1 SEHNR, CDR2 FQNEAQ (reference sequence). CDR3 length equals 20 residues. V shed 5 bases and J 2 bases; nucleotides not matched to a gene: 16. The CDR3 coding sequence is TGTGCCAGCAGCACCCCTCCACCGACTAGCGGGAGTCACGCCTACAATGAGCAGTTCTTC. It encodes CASSTPPPTSGSHAYNEQFF.

This clone was found a few times. The chain recombines TRBV19 with TRBJ1-5; weak D call: TRBD1 (6 bases). V lost 5 bases, J lost 5 bases, and 13 bases lay in between. The CDR3 covers 14 residues. Germline assignment: CDR1 LNHDA and CDR2 SQIVND (reference sequence). CDR3 nucleotides: TGTGCCAGTAGTCTAGGACAGCTGGATCAGCCCCAGCATTTT. This encodes CASSLGQLDQPQHF.

The chain links TRBV28 to TRBJ1-1; no clear D. The V end lost 3 bases, the J end lost 4 bases, and 18 bases lay between the germline ends. The CDR3 is made up of 16 amino acids. Germline V gene sequence: CDR1 MDHEN, CDR2 SYDVKM. CDR3 loop: CASSFPFGISTTEAFF. CDR3 DNA sequence: TGTGCCAGCAGTTTTCCCTTCGGAATATCTACCACTGAAGCTTTCTTT. Variable domain in full (rest from reference TRBV28 and TRBJ1-1): DVKVTQSSRYLVKRTGEKVFLECVQDMDHENMFWYRQDPGLGLRLIYFSYDVKMKEKGDIPEGYSVSREKKERFSLILESASTNQTSMYLCASSFPFGISTTEAFFGQGTRLTVV.

V is TRBV14 and J is TRBJ1-1; D gene unclear. Germline CDR1 is SGHDN and CDR2 is FVKESK. This CDR3 has 14 amino acids. V lost 4 bases, J lost 4 bases, and 13 bases lay in between. CDR3 in amino acids: CASSPNLGSTEAFF. DNA for the CDR3: TGTGCCAGCAGCCCAAACTTAGGTAGCACTGAAGCTTTCTTT.